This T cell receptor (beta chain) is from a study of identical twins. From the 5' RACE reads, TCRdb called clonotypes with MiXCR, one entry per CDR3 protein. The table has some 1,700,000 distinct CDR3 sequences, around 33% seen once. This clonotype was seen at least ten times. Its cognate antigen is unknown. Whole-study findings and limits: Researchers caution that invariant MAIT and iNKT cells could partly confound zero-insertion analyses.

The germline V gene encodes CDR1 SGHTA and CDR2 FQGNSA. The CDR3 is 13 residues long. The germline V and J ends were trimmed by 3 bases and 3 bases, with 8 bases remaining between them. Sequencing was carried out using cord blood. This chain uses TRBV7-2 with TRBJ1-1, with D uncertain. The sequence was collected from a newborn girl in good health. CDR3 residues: CASSFGRDTEAFF. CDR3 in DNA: TGTGCCAGCAGCTTCGGGAGGGACACTGAAGCTTTCTTT. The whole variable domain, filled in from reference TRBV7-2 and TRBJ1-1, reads GAGVSQSPSNKVTEKGKDVELRCDPISGHTALYWYRQSLGQGLEFLIYFQGNSAPDKSGLPSDRFSAERTGGSVSTLTIQRTQQEDSAVYLCASSFGRDTEAFFGQGTRLTVV.